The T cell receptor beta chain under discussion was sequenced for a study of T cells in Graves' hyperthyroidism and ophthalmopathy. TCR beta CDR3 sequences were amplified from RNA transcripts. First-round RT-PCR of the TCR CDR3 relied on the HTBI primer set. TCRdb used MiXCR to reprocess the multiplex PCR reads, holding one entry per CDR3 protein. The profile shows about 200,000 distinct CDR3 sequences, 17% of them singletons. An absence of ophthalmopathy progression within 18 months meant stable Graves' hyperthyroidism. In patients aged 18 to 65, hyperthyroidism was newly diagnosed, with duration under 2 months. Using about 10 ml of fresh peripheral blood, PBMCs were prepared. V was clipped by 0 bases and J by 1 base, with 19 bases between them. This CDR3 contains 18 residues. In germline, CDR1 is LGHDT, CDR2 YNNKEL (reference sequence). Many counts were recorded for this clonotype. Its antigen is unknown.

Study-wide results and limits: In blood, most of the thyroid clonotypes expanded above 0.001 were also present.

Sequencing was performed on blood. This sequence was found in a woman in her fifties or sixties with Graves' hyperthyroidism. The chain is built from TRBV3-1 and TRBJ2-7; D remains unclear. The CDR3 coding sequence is TGTGCCAGCAGCCAAGATAGATTTTTAACACCTAATTCCTACGAGCAGTACTTC. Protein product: CASSQDRFLTPNSYEQYF.